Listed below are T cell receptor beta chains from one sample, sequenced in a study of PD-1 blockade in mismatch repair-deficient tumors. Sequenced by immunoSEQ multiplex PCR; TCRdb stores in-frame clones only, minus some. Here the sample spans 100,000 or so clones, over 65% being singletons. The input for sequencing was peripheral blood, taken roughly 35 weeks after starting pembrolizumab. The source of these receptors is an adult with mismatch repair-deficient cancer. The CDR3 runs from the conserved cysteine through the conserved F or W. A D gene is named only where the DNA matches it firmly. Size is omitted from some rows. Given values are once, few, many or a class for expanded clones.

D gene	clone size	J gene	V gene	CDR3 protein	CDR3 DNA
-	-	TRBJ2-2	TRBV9	CASSVRPNTGELFF	TGTGCCAGCAGCGTACGGCCAAACACCGGGGAGCTGTTTTTT
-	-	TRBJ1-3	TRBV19	CASTVQGDRNTIYF	TGTGCCAGTACGGTGCAGGGAGACAGAAACACCATATATTTT
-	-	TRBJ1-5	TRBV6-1	CASSTTGDQPQHF	TGTGCCAGCTCTACCACCGGGGATCAGCCCCAGCATTTT
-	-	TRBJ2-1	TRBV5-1	CASSFESPYNEQFF	TGCGCCAGCAGCTTTGAGTCCCCCTACAATGAGCAGTTCTTC
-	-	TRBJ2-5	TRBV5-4	CASSLGENYRETQYF	TGTGCCAGCTCACTAGGGGAAAACTATCGAGAGACCCAGTACTTC
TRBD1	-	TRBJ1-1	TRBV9	CASSLQGMNTEAFF	TGTGCCAGCAGCTTACAGGGGATGAACACTGAAGCTTTCTTT
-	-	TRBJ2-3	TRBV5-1	CASSVGDTGDTQYF	TGCGCCAGCAGCGTGGGTGATACTGGAGATACGCAGTATTTT
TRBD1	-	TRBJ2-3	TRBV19	CASMRGPTDTQYF	TGTGCCAGTATGAGGGGGCCCACAGATACGCAGTATTTT
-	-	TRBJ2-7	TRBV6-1	CASSGWGDPSSYEQYF	TGTGCCAGCAGTGGGTGGGGGGACCCTTCCTCCTACGAGCAGTACTTC
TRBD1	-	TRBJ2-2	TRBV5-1	CASSLEWPGGQTGELFF	TGCGCCAGCAGCTTGGAGTGGCCAGGGGGCCAGACCGGGGAGCTGTTTTTT
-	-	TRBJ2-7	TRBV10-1	CASSEGGTIFYEQYF	TGCGCCAGCAGTGAGGGGGGAACGATTTTCTACGAGCAGTACTTC
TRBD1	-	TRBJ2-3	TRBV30	CAFLWDRAPDTQYF	TGTGCCTTCCTATGGGACAGGGCCCCAGATACGCAGTATTTT
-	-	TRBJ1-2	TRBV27	CASSLSSRGGDGYTF	TGTGCCAGCAGTTTATCGAGCAGGGGAGGGGATGGCTACACCTTC
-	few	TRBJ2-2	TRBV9	CASSVRATGTGELFF	TGTGCCAGCAGCGTACGCGCCACGGGCACCGGGGAGCTGTTTTTT
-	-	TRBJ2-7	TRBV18	CASSPEMDSYEQYF	TGTGCCAGCTCACCAGAAATGGATTCCTACGAGCAGTACTTC
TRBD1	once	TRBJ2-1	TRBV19	CASTTTGSSYNEQFF	TGTGCCAGTACCACGACAGGGAGCTCCTACAATGAGCAGTTCTTC
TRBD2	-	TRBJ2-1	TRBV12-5	CASGLARAGGGWSYNEQFF	TGTGCTAGTGGTTTGGCTAGAGCGGGAGGTGGGTGGTCCTACAATGAGCAGTTCTTC
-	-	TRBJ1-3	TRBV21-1	CASSCPDASGNTIYF	TGTGCCAGCTCATGTCCTGATGCCTCTGGAAACACCATATATTTT
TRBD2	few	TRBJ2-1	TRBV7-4	CASSTSGRGPVNEQFF	TGTGCCAGCAGCACCAGCGGGAGGGGTCCTGTCAATGAGCAGTTCTTC
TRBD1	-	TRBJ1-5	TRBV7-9	CASSFGQGLQPQHF	TGTGCCAGCAGCTTCGGACAGGGGCTTCAGCCCCAGCATTTT